This T cell receptor (beta chain) was sequenced for a study of cytomegalovirus exposure and HLA in healthy donors. On the study more broadly: In a later analysis, the approximately 110 validation repertoires were reported to have used the same platform as the roughly 730 first-cohort repertoires.

Whole-study findings and limits: Associated with cytomegalovirus, according to the listing, were some 180 TCR beta chains.

The donors formed part of the roughly 120-subject validation cohort, distinct from the approximately 630-subject first cohort. On this clone: Its antigen is currently unknown.

The repertoire was sequenced with immunoSEQ multiplex PCR; TCRdb's copy has only in-frame clones and lacks some. The repertoire has about 330,000 clones, 75% to 90% of them found once; the top ten carry about 0.8%. V was cut by 1 base and J by 0 bases, with 7 bases left in between. Looked up from germline, CDR1 is SGHDT and CDR2 is YYEEEE. CDR3 length: 15 amino acids. V usage is TRBV5-6 and J usage is TRBJ2-2; D possibly corresponds to TRBD1 (5 bases). The source of this sequence is a woman aged 18-29 years in good health and CMV-seronegative. Sequenced material: PBMCs. CDR3 sequence (DNA): TGTGCCAGCAGCTTGCAGGGCCCGAACACCGGGGAGCTGTTTTTT. Its translation is CASSLQGPNTGELFF. Combining the CDR3 with reference TRBV5-6 and TRBJ2-2 gives the whole variable domain DAGVTQSPTHLIKTRGQQVTLRCSPKSGHDTVSWYQQALGQGPQFIFQYYEEEERQRGNFPDRFSGHQFPNYSSELNVNALLLGDSALYLCASSLQGPNTGELFFGEGSRLTVL.